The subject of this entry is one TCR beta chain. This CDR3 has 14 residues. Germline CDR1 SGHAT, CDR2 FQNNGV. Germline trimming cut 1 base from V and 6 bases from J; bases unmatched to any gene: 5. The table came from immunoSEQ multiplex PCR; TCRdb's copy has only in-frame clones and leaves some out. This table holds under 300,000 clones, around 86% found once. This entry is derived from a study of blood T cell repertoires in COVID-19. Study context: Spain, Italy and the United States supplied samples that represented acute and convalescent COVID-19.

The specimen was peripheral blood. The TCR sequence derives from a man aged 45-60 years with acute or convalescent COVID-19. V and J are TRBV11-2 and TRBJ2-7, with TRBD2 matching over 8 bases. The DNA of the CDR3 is TGTGCCAGCAGCTTAGCGGGAGGGGGGCGCGAGCAGTACTTC. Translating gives CASSLAGGGREQYF.